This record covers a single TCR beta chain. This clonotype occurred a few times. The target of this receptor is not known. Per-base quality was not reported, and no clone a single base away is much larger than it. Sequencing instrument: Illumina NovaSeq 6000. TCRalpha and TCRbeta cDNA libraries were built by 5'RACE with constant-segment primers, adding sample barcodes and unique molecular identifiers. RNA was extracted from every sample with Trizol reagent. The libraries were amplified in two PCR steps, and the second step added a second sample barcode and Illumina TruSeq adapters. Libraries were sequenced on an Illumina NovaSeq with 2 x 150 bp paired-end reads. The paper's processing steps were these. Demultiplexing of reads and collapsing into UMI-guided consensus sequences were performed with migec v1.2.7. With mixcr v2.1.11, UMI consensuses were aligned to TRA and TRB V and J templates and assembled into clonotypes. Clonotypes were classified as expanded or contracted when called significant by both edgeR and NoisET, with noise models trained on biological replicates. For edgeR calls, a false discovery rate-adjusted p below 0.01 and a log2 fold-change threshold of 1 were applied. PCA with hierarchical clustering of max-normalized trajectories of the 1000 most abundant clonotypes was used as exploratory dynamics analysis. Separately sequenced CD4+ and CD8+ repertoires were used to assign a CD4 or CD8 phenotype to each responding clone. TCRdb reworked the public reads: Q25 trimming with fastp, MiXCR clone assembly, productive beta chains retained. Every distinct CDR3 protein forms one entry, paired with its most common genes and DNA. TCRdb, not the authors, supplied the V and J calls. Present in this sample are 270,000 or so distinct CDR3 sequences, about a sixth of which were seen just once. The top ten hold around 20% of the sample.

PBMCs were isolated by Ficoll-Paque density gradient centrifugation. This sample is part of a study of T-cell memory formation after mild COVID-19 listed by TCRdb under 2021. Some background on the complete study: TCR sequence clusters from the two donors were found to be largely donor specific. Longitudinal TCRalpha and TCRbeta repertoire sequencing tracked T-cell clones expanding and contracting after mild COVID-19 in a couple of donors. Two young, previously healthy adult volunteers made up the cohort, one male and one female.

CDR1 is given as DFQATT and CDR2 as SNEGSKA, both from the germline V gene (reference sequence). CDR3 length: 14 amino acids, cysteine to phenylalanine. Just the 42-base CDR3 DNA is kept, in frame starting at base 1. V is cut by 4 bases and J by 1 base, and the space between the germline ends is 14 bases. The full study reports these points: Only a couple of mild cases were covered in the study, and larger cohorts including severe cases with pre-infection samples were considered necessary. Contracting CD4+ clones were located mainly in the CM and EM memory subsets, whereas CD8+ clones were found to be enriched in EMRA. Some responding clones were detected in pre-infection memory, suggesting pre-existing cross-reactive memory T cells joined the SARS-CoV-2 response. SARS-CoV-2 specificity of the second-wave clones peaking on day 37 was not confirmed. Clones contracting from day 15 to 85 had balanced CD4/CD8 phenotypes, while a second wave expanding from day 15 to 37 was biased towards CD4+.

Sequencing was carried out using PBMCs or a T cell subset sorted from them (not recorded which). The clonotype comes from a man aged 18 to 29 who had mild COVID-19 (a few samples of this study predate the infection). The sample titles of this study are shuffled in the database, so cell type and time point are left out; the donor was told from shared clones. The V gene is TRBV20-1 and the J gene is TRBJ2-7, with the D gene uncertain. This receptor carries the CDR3 CSAIFPGRSYEQYF. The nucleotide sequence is TGCAGTGCTATCTTCCCCGGCCGTTCCTACGAGCAGTACTTC.